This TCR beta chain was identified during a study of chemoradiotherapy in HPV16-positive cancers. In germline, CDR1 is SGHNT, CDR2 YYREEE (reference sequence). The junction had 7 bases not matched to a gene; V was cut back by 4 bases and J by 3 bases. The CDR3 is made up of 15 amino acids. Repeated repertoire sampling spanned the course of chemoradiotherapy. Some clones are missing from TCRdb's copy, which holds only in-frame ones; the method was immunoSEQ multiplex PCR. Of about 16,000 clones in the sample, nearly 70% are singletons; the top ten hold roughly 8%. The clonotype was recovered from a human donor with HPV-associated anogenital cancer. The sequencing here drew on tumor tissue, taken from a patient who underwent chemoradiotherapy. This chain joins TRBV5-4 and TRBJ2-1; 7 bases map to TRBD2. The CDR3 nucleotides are TGTGCCAGCAGCATGGGAGCGGGGTACTACAATGAGCAGTTCTTC. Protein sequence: CASSMGAGYYNEQFF.